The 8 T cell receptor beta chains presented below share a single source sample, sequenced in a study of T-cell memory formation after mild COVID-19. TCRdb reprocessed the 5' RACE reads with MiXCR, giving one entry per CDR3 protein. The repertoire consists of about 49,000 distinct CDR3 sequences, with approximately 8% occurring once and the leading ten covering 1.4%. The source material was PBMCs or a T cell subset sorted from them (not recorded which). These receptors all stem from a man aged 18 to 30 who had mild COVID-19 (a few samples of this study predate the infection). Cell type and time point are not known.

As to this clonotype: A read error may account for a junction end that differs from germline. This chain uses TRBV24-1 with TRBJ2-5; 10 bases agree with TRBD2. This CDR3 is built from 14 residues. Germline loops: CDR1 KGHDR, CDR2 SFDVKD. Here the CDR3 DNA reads TGTGCCACCAGCCTAGCGGGGGTCCAAGAGAGCCAGTACTTC. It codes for CATSLAGVQESQYF.

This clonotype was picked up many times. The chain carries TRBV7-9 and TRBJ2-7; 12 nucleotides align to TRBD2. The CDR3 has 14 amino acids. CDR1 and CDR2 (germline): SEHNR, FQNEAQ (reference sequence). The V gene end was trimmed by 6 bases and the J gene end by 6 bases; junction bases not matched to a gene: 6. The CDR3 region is CASSPPGLAGEQYV. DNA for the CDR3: TGTGCCAGCAGTCCTCCGGGACTAGCGGGCGAGCAGTACGTC.

CDR3 bases: TGTGCCAGCAGCCGATGGACTAGCGGGTACACAGATACGCAGTATTTT. It specifies CASSRWTSGYTDTQYF. The V and J genes are TRBV3-1 and TRBJ2-3; 11 bases agree with TRBD2. CDR1 LGHDT and CDR2 YNNKEL come from the germline V gene (reference sequence). The CDR3 has 16 residues. The J segment lost 2 bases and the V segment lost 4 bases, leaving 5 bases of the junction unmatched.

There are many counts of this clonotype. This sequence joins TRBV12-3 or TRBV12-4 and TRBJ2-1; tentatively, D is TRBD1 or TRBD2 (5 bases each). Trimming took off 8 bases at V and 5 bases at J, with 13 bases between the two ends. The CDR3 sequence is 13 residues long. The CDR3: CASAEGWNNEQFF. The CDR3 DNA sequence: TGTGCCAGCGCCGAGGGGTGGAACAATGAGCAGTTCTTC.

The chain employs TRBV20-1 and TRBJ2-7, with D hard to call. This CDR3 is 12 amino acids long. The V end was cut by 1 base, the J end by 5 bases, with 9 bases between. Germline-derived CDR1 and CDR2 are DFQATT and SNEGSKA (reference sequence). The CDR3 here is CSARAPWNEQYF. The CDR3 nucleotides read TGCAGTGCTAGAGCTCCTTGGAACGAGCAGTACTTC.

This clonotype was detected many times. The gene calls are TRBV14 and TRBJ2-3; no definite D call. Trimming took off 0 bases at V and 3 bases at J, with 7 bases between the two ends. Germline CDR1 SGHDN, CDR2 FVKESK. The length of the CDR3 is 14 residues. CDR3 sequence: CASSQDMATDTQYF. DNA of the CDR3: TGTGCCAGCAGCCAAGATATGGCTACAGATACGCAGTATTTT.

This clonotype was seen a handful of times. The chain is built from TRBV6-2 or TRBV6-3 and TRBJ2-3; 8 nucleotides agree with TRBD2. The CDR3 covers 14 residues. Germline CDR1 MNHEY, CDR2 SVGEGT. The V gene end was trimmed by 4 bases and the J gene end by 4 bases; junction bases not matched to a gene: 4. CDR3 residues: CASSWSGGADTQYF. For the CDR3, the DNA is TGTGCCAGCAGTTGGTCGGGGGGGGCAGATACGCAGTATTTT.

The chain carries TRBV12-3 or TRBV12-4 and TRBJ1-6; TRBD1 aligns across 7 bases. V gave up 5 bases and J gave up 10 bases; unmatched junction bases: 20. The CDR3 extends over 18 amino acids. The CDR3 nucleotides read TGTGCCAGCAGTCCTGGGCGGCCATCCGGGACAGTAAACTCACCCCTCCACTTT. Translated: CASSPGRPSGTVNSPLHF.